The 9 T cell receptor beta chains given below trace back to one sample, sequenced in a study of blood T cell repertoires in COVID-19. Profiled with immunoSEQ multiplex PCR; TCRdb holds only in-frame clones, not every one. The data contain about 150,000 clones, just under 85% of them singletons. Sequencing was performed on peripheral blood. Receptors were obtained from a woman in her fifties or sixties with acute or convalescent COVID-19.

This chain uses TRBV5-1 with TRBJ1-2; 7 positions agree with TRBD1. The CDR3 consists of 14 residues. Trimming removed 5 bases from V and 6 bases from J; junction bases left unmatched: 10. CDR1 and CDR2 (germline): SGHRS, YFSETQ. The CDR3 sequence is CASSREGAQDGYTF. In DNA form, the CDR3 reads TGCGCCAGCAGTCGGGAGGGGGCTCAGGATGGCTACACCTTC.

The CDR3, as DNA: TGTGCCAGTAGTATAGTTGGCCTAGAGAGCTCTGGAAACACCATATATTTT. This translates into CASSIVGLESSGNTIYF. The rearrangement uses TRBV19 and TRBJ1-3, with D hard to call. This CDR3 is built from 17 residues. Germline V CDR1 and CDR2: LNHDA, SQIVND (reference sequence). Trimming stripped 1 base from V and 0 bases from J, with 13 bases between.

V and J are TRBV5-1 and TRBJ2-3; 13 bases map to TRBD2. The CDR3 consists of 16 residues. Germline V CDR1 and CDR2: SGHRS, YFSETQ. Trimming took 3 bases from V and 1 from J; bases not matched to a gene: 2. The CDR3 loop reads CASSWGTSGGTDTQYF. The CDR3 DNA reads TGCGCCAGCAGCTGGGGGACTAGCGGGGGCACAGATACGCAGTATTTT.

J is TRBJ1-2 and V is TRBV28, with TRBD1 matching over 12 bases. The germline V gene encodes CDR1 MDHEN and CDR2 SYDVKM. V trimming: 10 bases; J trimming: 7 bases; junction bases outside the gene matches: 13. The CDR3 is 15 residues long. CDR3 loop: CATGTGGYPSSGYTF. Written as DNA, the CDR3 is TGTGCCACCGGGACAGGGGGCTACCCCTCTAGTGGCTACACCTTC.

The chain employs TRBV5-1 and TRBJ1-2, with D hard to call. This CDR3 is built from 13 residues. V lost 1 base, J lost 8 bases, and 12 bases lay in between. Germline CDR1 and CDR2: SGHRS and YFSETQ. CDR3: CASSLWEDRGYTF. The CDR3 bases are TGCGCCAGCAGCTTGTGGGAGGACCGGGGCTACACCTTC.

The V call is TRBV27, the J call TRBJ1-5; no firm D call. The CDR3 spans 15 residues. The V end was cut by 3 bases, the J end by 4 bases, with 13 bases between. Germline CDR1 reads MNHEY; CDR2 reads SMNVEV (reference sequence). As DNA, the CDR3 is TGTGCCAGCAGTTTTACGTTTACACCTAATCAGCCCCAGCATTTT. This sequence encodes CASSFTFTPNQPQHF.

This sequence joins TRBV18 and TRBJ1-2; 8 positions agree with TRBD1. Trimming removed 2 bases from V and 4 bases from J; junction bases left unmatched: 18. From germline, CDR1 is KGHSH and CDR2 LQKENI. The CDR3 has 19 residues. DNA for the CDR3: TGTGCCAGCTCACCAAATAGAGGGGGTCAGGGGGCCTCTCTCTATGGCTACACCTTC. It yields the protein CASSPNRGGQGASLYGYTF.

This chain links TRBV5-1 with TRBJ2-7; no reliable D call. This CDR3 is built from 14 residues. Trimming removed 1 base at V and 0 bases at J, with 8 bases between. Germline lookup yields CDR1 SGHRS and CDR2 YFSETQ. CDR3 loop: CASSLSTHSYEQYF. Here the CDR3 DNA reads TGCGCCAGCAGCTTGTCTACCCACTCCTACGAGCAGTACTTC.

The chain joins TRBV27 to TRBJ1-5; 7 positions match TRBD1. Germline values: CDR1 MNHEY, CDR2 SMNVEV (reference sequence). This CDR3 is 15 amino acids long. V trimming: 2 bases; J trimming: 7 bases; junction bases outside the gene matches: 8. CDR3 coding DNA: TGTGCCAGCAGTTTAAGGGCAGGGGGAAGACAGCCCCAGCATTTT. This codes for CASSLRAGGRQPQHF.